These 15 T cell receptor beta chains share one sample of origin, sequenced in a study of T cell responses to AZD1222 COVID-19 vaccine (dated by TCRdb to about 2021). The time point label, read with the paper, signifies: baseline before first vaccination. Library preparation used the immunoSEQ multiplex PCR assay. TCRdb re-hosts the immuneACCESS table, in-frame sequences only. Its copies lack some clones; in the studies checked, an unresolved V gene accounts for under half of them, and the cause for the rest is not known. For this sample the table gives 90,000 to 150,000 clones, of which around 82% were detected only once. Approximately 6.6% of the sample rests with the top ten. Sequencing was performed on peripheral blood, taken on day 0 of AZD1222 vaccination. The receptors derive from an adult in good health.

This rearrangement joins TRBV5-1 to TRBJ1-5; maybe TRBD1 (5 bases). V lost 9 bases and J 2 bases, leaving 15 bases between the germline ends. Germline V gives CDR1 SGHRS, CDR2 YFSETQ. The CDR3 contains 14 residues. The CDR3 DNA is TGCGCCACCCCTCATCTAGGGGGCAATCAGCCCCAGCATTTT. It codes for CATPHLGGNQPQHF.

The chain has TRBV9 and TRBJ2-3; TRBD2 matches at 7 bases. The germline V gene has CDR1 SGDLS and CDR2 YYNGEE. Trimming cost V 6 bases and J 8 bases; bases outside gene matches: 12. The CDR3 is made up of 14 amino acids. The CDR3 nucleotides read TGTGCCAGCACTCCGGGACTATCAGTGGGTACGCAGTATTTT. As protein: CASTPGLSVGTQYF.

This chain uses TRBV28 with TRBJ1-5; D call uncertain. The germline V and J ends were trimmed by 7 bases and 3 bases, with 13 bases remaining between them. The germline V gene encodes CDR1 MDHEN and CDR2 SYDVKM. The length of the CDR3 is 14 residues. CDR3 region: CASIPGGTNQPQHF. The CDR3, as DNA: TGTGCCAGCATTCCGGGCGGAACCAATCAGCCCCAGCATTTT.

The chain carries TRBV19 and TRBJ1-5; D is perhaps TRBD1 (6 bases). CDR3 length: 13 residues. V lost 7 bases and J lost 4, with 11 bases in between. Germline V gives CDR1 LNHDA, CDR2 SQIVND (reference sequence). The CDR3 region is CASTGGANQPQHF. CDR3 DNA sequence: TGTGCCAGTACGGGGGGGGCTAATCAGCCCCAGCATTTT.

The J gene is TRBJ1-4, the V gene TRBV5-1; D ambiguous. Germline-derived CDR1 and CDR2 are SGHRS and YFSETQ. Deletions cut 4 bases from V and 7 bases from J, with 17 bases between. This CDR3 has 15 amino acids. CDR3 nucleotides: TGCGCCAGCAGCCTGGCTAGAGGGTCTGGTGAAAAACTGTTTTTT. It codes for CASSLARGSGEKLFF.

The chain has TRBV5-1 and TRBJ2-7, with D uncertain. V lost 0 bases and J lost 0, with 10 bases in between. Germline assignment: CDR1 SGHRS and CDR2 YFSETQ. This CDR3 comprises 15 residues. CDR3 coding DNA: TGCGCCAGCAGCTTGGATGGCCAGACCTCCTACGAGCAGTACTTC. As protein: CASSLDGQTSYEQYF.

The chain recombines TRBV24-1 with TRBJ1-3; D remains ambiguous. Germline loops: CDR1 KGHDR, CDR2 SFDVKD. The length of the CDR3 is 15 residues. Trimming shortened V by 4 bases and J by 0 bases, and 9 bases separated the two germline ends. CDR3: CATSDPDASGNTIYF. Here the CDR3 DNA reads TGTGCCACCAGTGACCCCGATGCCTCTGGAAACACCATATATTTT.

This sequence joins TRBV27 and TRBJ2-7; 10 nucleotides align to TRBD1. The germline gives CDR1 MNHEY, CDR2 SMNVEV (reference sequence). J was trimmed by 3 bases and V by 8 bases; bases with no gene match: 4. The CDR3 sequence is 13 residues long. The CDR3 loop is CASRRTGGYEQYF. DNA for the CDR3: TGTGCCAGCCGCCGGACAGGGGGCTACGAGCAGTACTTC.

The chain links TRBV3-1 (or the pseudogene TRBV3-2) to TRBJ2-1; no clear D gene. This CDR3 is 13 amino acids long. Germline-derived CDR1 and CDR2 are LGHDT and YNNKEL (reference sequence). The V end was cut by 3 bases, the J end by 9 bases, with 12 bases between. The CDR3 DNA follows: TGTGCCAGCAGCCAGGGGATAAAGAGTGAGCAGTTCTTC. It yields the protein CASSQGIKSEQFF.

The chain combines TRBV14 with TRBJ1-2; TRBD1 matches at 7 bases. The germline CDR1 and CDR2 sequences are SGHDN and FVKESK. The CDR3 is made up of 15 amino acids. V was pared by 2 bases and J by 3 bases, with 6 bases of the junction left unmatched. The CDR3 is CASSQTRQGYYGYTF. The CDR3 region has the DNA TGTGCCAGCAGCCAAACCCGACAGGGTTACTATGGCTACACCTTC. The variable domain in full, with the rest retrieved from reference TRBV14 and TRBJ1-2, is EAGVTQFPSHSVIEKGQTVTLRCDPISGHDNLYWYRRVMGKEIKFLLHFVKESKQDESGMPNNRFLAERTGGTYSTLKVQPAELEDSGVYFCASSQTRQGYYGYTFGSGTRLTVV.

In the case of this clone: At one end the junction does not follow the germline gene, possibly because of a read error. The chain uses TRBV7-2 and TRBJ2-7; D gene ambiguous. The CDR3 has 13 residues. CDR1 is SGHTA and CDR2 is FQGNSA in the germline V gene. The CDR3 bases are TGTGCCAGCAGCCACCCTTTCTCCTCCGAGCAGTACTTC. As protein: CASSHPFSSEQYF.

This chain joins TRBV18 and TRBJ1-1; tentative D call: TRBD1 (5 bases). With 3 bases removed from V and 6 bases from J, the gap between germline ends came to 14 bases. This CDR3 contains 14 residues. The germline V gene encodes CDR1 KGHSH and CDR2 LQKENI. CDR3: CASSPRSRASEAFF. CDR3 DNA: TGTGCCAGCTCACCCCGCAGCAGGGCGTCTGAAGCTTTCTTT.

This chain uses TRBV7-9 with TRBJ1-2; D remains ambiguous. With 0 bases removed from V and 3 bases from J, the gap between germline ends came to 11 bases. This CDR3 is 15 amino acids long. Germline V gene lookup returns CDR1 SEHNR and CDR2 FQNEAQ (reference sequence). The CDR3 reads CASSLASAVDYGYTF. Here the CDR3 DNA reads TGTGCCAGCAGCTTAGCGTCGGCCGTAGACTATGGCTACACCTTC.

The genes are TRBV27 and TRBJ2-6, with D unresolved. Trimming removed 3 bases from V and 4 bases from J, with 13 bases in between. CDR1 is MNHEY, CDR2 SMNVEV, per germline (reference sequence). The CDR3 spans 16 residues. This CDR3 is CASSLVGIRGANVLTF. CDR3 DNA sequence: TGTGCCAGCAGTTTGGTGGGTATTAGGGGGGCCAACGTCCTGACTTTC.

The chain links TRBV6-4 to TRBJ1-1, with 7 bases that match TRBD1. V gave up 2 bases and J gave up 0 bases; unmatched junction bases: 3. Germline CDR1 and CDR2: MRHNA and SNTAGT. The CDR3 length is 15 residues. CDR3 amino acids: CASSDKGQLNTEAFF. In nucleotides, the CDR3 is TGTGCCAGCAGTGACAAGGGACAGCTGAACACTGAAGCTTTCTTT.